This T cell receptor beta chain was observed in a study of metastatic and nonmetastatic thyroid tumors. The overall study: For malignant and benign thyroid patients, tumor or nodule tissue and blood were the sources whose repertoires were compared. The study's findings and limits: In both blood and tumor samples, TCR beta diversity was reported significantly higher for malignant than benign nodules.

Authors' processing steps: CDR3 was compared across clinicopathological groups, and the resulting differences were used to build a distant-metastasis classifier for papillary thyroid cancer. TCRdb redid the clone calls on the PCR reads using MiXCR. The authors' filters were not applied to this entry. The data hold 20,000 to 25,000 clones, with approximately 20% observed a single time. Thyroid surgery had not been preceded by any treatment in any patient. There are many counts of this clone. No antigen is known for it. Germline CDR1 reads SGHTA; CDR2 reads FQGTGA. The CDR3 is 13 residues long. Trimming shortened V by 3 bases and J by 2 bases, and 7 bases separated the two germline ends.

The sequenced material came from blood. This sequence originates from a female donor with papillary thyroid cancer or a benign thyroid nodule (not recorded which). Some clones in this sample may be carry-over from other donors' samples. This sequence joins TRBV7-3 and TRBJ1-2; D perhaps matches TRBD1 (5 bases). As DNA, the CDR3 is TGTGCCAGCAGCTTCAGACAGAACTATGGCTACACCTTC. It codes for CASSFRQNYGYTF. The whole variable domain, remainder taken from reference TRBV7-3 and TRBJ1-2, is GAGVSQTPSNKVTEKGKYVELRCDPISGHTALYWYRQSLGQGPEFLIYFQGTGAADDSGLPNDRFFAVRPEGSVSTLKIQRTERGDSAVYLCASSFRQNYGYTFGSGTRLTVV.